The clone carrying this T cell receptor (beta chain) occurred a few times. As yet, its antigen is unknown. The data were obtained in a study of esophageal squamous cell carcinoma under preoperative chemotherapy. Points from the study as a whole: After treatment, tumor-infiltrating lymphocytes seemed to come partly from incoming peripheral T cells, not only local changes.

Germline V gene sequence: CDR1 SGHTA, CDR2 FQGNSA. Trimming pared 5 bases from V and 9 bases from J, leaving 11 bases between. This CDR3 comprises 12 residues. Noted time point: before preoperative PTX-NDP chemotherapy. TCRdb reprocessed the PCR reads with MiXCR, giving one entry per CDR3 protein. The data show roughly 15,000 distinct CDR3 sequences, with roughly half seen just once and around 30% held by the top ten. This receptor was identified in a human donor with esophageal squamous cell carcinoma. The donor label of this sample is uncertain. This material was obtained from a patient given preoperative chemotherapy. The chain couples TRBV7-2 to TRBJ2-1; a weak D match, TRBD2 (7 bases). The CDR3 is CASSGGAVEQFF. CDR3 coding DNA: TGTGCCAGCAGCGGGGGGGCGGTTGAGCAGTTCTTC.